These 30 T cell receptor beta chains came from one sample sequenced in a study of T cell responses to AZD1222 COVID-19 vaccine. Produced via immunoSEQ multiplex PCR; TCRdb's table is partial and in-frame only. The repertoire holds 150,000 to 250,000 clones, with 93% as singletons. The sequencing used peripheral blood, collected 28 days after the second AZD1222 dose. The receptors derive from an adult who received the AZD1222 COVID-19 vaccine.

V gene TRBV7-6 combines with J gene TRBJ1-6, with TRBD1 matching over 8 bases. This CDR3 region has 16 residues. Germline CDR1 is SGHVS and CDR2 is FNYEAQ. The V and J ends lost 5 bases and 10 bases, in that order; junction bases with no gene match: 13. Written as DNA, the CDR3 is TGTGCCAGCAGCCTTACCCCGGACAGGGAGAGCTCACCCCTCCACTTT. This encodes CASSLTPDRESSPLHF.

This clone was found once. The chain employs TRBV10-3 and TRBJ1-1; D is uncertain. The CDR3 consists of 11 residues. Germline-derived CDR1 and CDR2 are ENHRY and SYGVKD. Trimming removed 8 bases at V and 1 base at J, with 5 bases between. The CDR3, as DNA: TGTGCCATCTGGGGGAACACTGAAGCTTTCTTT. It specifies CAIWGNTEAFF.

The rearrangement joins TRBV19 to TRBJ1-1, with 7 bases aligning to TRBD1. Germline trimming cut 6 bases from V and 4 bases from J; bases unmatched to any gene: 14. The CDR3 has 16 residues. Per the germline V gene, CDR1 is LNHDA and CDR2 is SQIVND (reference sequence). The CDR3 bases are TGTGCCAGTAGGGGAGGGGGGACAGTGTGGAGCACTGAAGCTTTCTTT. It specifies CASRGGGTVWSTEAFF.

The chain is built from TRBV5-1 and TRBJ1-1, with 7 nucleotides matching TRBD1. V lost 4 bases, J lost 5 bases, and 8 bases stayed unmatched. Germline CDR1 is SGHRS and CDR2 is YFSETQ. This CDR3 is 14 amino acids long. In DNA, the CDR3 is TGCGCCAGCAGCGGAAGACAGGGTGAGACTGAAGCTTTCTTT. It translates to CASSGRQGETEAFF.

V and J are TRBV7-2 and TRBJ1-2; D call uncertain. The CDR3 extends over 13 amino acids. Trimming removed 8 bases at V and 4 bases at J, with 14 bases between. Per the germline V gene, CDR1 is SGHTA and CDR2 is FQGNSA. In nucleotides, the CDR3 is TGTGCCAGCTTCGACGGGGTCAGCTATGGCTACACCTTC. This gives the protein CASFDGVSYGYTF. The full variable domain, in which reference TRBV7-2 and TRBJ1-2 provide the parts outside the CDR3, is GAGVSQSPSNKVTEKGKDVELRCDPISGHTALYWYRQSLGQGLEFLIYFQGNSAPDKSGLPSDRFSAERTGGSVSTLTIQRTQQEDSAVYLCASFDGVSYGYTFGSGTRLTVV.

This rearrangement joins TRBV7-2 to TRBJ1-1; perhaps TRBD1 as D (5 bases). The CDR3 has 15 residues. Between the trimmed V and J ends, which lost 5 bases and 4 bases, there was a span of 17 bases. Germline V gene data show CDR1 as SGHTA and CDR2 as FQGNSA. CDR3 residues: CASSGFGTLSTEAFF. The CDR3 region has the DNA TGTGCCAGCAGCGGGTTCGGGACCCTCAGCACTGAAGCTTTCTTT.

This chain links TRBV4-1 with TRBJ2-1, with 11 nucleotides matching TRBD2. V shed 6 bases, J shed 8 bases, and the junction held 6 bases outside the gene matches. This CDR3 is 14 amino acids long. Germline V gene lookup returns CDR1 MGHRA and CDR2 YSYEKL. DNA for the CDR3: TGCGCCAGCAGACGACTAGCGGGGTCCGATGAGCAGTTCTTC. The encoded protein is CASRRLAGSDEQFF.

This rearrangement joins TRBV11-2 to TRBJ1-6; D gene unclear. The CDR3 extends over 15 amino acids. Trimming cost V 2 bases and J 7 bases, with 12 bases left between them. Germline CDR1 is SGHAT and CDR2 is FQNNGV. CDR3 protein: CASSLRVSGNSPLHF. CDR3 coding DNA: TGTGCCAGCAGCTTACGGGTATCGGGCAATTCACCCCTCCACTTT.

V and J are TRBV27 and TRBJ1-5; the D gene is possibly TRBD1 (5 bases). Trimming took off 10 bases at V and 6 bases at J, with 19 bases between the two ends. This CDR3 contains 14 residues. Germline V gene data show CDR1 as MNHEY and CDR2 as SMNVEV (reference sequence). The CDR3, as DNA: TGTGCCACCTCGGCCCGACAGCTCAGTCAGCCCCAGCATTTT. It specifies CATSARQLSQPQHF.

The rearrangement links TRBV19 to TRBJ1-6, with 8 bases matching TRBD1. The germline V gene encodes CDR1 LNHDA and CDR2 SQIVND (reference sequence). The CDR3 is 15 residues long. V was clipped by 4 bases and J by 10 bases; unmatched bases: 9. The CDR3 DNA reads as TGTGCCAGTAGTAAGGACAGGGTTCTAGGCTCACCCCTCCACTTT. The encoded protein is CASSKDRVLGSPLHF.

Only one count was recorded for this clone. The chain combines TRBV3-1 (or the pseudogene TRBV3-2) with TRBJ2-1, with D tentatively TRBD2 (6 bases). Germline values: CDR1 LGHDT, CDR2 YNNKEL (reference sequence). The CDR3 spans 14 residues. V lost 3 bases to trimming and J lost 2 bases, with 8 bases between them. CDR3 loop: CASSHRGAYNEQFF. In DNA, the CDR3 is TGTGCCAGCAGCCACCGCGGGGCCTACAATGAGCAGTTCTTC.

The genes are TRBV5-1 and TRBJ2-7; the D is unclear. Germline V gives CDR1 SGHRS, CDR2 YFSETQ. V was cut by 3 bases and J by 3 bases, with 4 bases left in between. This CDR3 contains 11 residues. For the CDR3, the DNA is TGCGCCAGCAGCTCGGACTACGAGCAGTACTTC. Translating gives CASSSDYEQYF.

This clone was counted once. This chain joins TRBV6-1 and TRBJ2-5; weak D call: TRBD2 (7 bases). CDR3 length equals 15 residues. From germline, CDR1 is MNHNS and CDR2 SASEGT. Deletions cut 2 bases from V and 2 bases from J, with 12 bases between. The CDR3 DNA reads TGTGCCAGCAGTGAATGGGAGGGGGTTCAAGAGACCCAGTACTTC. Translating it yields CASSEWEGVQETQYF.

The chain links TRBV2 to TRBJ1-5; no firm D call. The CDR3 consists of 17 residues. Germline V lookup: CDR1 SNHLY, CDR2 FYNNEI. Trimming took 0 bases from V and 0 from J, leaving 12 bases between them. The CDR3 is CASSEAFKMYSNQPQHF. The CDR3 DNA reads TGTGCCAGCAGTGAAGCGTTCAAAATGTATAGCAATCAGCCCCAGCATTTT.

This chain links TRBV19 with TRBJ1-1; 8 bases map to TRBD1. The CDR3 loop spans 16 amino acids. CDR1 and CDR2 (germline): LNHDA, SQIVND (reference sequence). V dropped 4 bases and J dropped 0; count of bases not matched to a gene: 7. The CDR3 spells CASSRDHRGMNTEAFF. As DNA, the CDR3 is TGTGCCAGTAGTAGAGACCACAGGGGGATGAACACTGAAGCTTTCTTT.

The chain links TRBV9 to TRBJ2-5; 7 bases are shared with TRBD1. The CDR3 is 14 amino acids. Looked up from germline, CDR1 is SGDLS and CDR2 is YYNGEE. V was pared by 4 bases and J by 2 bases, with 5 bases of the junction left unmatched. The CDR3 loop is CASSSQGFQETQYF. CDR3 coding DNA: TGTGCCAGCAGCTCACAGGGGTTTCAAGAGACCCAGTACTTC.

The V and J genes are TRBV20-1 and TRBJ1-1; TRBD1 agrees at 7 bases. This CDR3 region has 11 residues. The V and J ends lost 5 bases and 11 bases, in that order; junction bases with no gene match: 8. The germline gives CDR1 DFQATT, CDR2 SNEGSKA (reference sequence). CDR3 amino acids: CSAYLTGEAFF. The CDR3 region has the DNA TGCAGTGCTTATCTTACAGGGGAGGCTTTCTTT.

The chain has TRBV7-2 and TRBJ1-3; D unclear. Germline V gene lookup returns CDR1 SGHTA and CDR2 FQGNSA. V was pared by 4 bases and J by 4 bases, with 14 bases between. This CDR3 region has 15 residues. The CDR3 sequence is CASSYRGLGGNTIYF. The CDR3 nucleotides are TGTGCCAGCAGCTACAGAGGGCTAGGGGGAAACACCATATATTTT.

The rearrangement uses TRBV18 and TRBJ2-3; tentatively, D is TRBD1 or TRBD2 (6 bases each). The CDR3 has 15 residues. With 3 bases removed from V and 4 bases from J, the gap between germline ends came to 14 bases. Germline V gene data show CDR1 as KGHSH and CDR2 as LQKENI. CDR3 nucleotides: TGTGCCAGCTCACCGACCGGGGGCGGCGCAGATACGCAGTATTTT. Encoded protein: CASSPTGGGADTQYF.

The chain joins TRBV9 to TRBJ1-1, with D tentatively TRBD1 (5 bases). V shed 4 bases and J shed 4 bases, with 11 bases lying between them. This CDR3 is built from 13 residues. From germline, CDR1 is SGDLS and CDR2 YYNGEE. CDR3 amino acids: CASSRGGSTEAFF. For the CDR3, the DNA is TGTGCCAGCAGCCGGGGCGGGAGCACTGAAGCTTTCTTT.

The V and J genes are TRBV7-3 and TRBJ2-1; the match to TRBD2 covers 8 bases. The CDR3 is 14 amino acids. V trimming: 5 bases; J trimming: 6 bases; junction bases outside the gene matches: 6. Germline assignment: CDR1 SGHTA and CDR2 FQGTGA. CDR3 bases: TGTGCCAGCAGCCCCGGGGGGGCCATCAATGAGCAGTTCTTC. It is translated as CASSPGGAINEQFF.

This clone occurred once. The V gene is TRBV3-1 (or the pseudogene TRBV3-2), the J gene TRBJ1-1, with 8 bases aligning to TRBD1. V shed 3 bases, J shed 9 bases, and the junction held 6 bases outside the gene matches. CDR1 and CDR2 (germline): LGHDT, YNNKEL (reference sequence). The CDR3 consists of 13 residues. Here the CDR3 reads CASSQDDRGKAFF. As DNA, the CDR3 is TGTGCCAGCAGCCAGGATGACAGGGGTAAAGCTTTCTTT.

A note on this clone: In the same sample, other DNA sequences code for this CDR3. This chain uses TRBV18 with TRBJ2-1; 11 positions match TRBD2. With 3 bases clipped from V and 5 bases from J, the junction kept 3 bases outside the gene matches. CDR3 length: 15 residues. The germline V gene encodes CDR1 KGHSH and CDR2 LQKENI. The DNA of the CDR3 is TGTGCCAGCTCACCCCCTAGCGGGGGGAACAATGAGCAGTTCTTC. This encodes CASSPPSGGNNEQFF.

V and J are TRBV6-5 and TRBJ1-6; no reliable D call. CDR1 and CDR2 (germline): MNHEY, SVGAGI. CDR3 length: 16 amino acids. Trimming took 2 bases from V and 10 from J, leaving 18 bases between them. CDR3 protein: CASSYGRSGYGSPLHF. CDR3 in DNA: TGTGCCAGCAGTTACGGTCGGTCGGGGTACGGCTCACCCCTCCACTTT.

CDR3: CASNLAGGTYEQYF. In DNA form, the CDR3 reads TGTGCCAGCAATCTAGCGGGGGGGACCTACGAGCAGTACTTC. J is TRBJ2-7 and V is TRBV6-5, with 12 bases lining up with TRBD2. Germline V gives CDR1 MNHEY, CDR2 SVGAGI. There are 14 residues in the CDR3. The trim removed 7 bases at V and 2 bases at J, leaving 3 bases unmatched.

The CDR3 protein is CASRATGAAYEQYF. CDR3 nucleotides: TGCGCCAGCAGGGCTACAGGCGCCGCCTACGAGCAGTACTTC. The J gene is TRBJ2-7, the V gene TRBV5-1, with TRBD1 as a possible D gene (5 bases). Trimming took off 5 bases at V and 2 bases at J, with 14 bases between the two ends. The germline CDR1 and CDR2 sequences are SGHRS and YFSETQ. The length of the CDR3 is 14 residues. The full variable domain, completed using reference TRBV5-1 and TRBJ2-7, is KAGVTQTPRYLIKTRGQQVTLSCSPISGHRSVSWYQQTPGQGLQFLFEYFSETQRNKGNFPGRFSGRQFSNSRSEMNVSTLELGDSALYLCASRATGAAYEQYFGPGTRLTVT.

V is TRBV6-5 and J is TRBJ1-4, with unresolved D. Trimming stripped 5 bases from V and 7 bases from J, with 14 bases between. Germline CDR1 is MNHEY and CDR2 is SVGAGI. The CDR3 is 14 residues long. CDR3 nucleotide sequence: TGTGCCAGCAGTCAGAGGTCCCTGGGTGAAAAACTGTTTTTT. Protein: CASSQRSLGEKLFF.

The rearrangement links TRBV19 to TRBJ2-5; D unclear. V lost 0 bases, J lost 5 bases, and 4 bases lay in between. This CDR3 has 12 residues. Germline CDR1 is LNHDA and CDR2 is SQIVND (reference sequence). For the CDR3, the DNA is TGTGCCAGTAGTATAGAAGGGGAGACCCAGTACTTC. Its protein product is CASSIEGETQYF.

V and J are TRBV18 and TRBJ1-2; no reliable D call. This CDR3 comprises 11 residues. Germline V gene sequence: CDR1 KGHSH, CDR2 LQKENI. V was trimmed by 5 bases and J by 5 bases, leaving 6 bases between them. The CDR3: CASSSAYGYTF. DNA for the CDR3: TGTGCCAGCTCATCTGCTTATGGCTACACCTTC.

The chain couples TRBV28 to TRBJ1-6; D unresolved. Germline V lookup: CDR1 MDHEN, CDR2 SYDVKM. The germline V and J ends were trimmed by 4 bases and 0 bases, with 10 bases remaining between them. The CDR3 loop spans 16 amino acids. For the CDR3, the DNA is TGTGCCAGCAGTTCCCTCCCCGTCTCCTATAATTCACCCCTCCACTTT. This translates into CASSSLPVSYNSPLHF.